This TCR beta chain was retrieved from a study of identical twins. General study findings and limits: Cord blood beta clonotypes that were abundant carried fewer insertions, and memory repertoires showed no such trend.

Comment on this clonotype: What it binds is unknown.

MiXCR, applied by TCRdb to the 5' RACE reads, yields one record per CDR3 protein. The sample holds approximately 530,000 distinct CDR3 sequences, about a fifth seen once. Germline-derived CDR1 and CDR2 are MGHDK and SYGVNS. The CDR3 consists of 15 residues. Germline trimming cut 5 bases from V and 4 bases from J; bases unmatched to any gene: 9. These data are also associated with another study on yellow fever vaccine responses in identical twins.

The specimen sequenced was CD4+ T cells sorted from blood. This rearrangement joins TRBV25-1 to TRBJ1-2, with 8 bases lining up with TRBD1. This receptor was identified in a woman between 18 and 29 years old in good health. In nucleotides, the CDR3 is TGTGCCAGCAGTCAAAATCGGGACAGGTCCTATGGCTACACCTTC. This codes for CASSQNRDRSYGYTF.